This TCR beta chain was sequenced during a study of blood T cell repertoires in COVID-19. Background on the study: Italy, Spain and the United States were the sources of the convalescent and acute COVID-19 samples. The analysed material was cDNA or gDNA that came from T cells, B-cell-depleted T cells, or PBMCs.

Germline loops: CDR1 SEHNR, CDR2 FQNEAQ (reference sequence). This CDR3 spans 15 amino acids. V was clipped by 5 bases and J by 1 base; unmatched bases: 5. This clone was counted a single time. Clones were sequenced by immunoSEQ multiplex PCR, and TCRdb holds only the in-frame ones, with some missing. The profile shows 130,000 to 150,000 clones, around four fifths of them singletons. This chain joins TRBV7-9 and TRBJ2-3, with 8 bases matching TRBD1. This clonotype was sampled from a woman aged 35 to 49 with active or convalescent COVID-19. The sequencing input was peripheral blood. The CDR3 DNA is TGTGCCAGCAGCCTGGACAGGGTACGCACAGATACGCAGTATTTT. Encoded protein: CASSLDRVRTDTQYF.